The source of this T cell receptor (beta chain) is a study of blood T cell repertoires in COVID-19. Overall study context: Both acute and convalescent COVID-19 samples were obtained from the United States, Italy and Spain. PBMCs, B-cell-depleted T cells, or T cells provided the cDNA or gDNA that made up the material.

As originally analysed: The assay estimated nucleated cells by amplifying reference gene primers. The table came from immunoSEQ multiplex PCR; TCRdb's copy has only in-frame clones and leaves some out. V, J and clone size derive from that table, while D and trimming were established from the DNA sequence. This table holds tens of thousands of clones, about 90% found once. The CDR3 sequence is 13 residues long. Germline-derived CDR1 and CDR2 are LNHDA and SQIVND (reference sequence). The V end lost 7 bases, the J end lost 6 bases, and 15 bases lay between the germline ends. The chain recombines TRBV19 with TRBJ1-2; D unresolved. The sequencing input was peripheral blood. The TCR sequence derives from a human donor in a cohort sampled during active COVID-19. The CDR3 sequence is CASTERNRDGYTF. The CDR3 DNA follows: TGTGCCAGTACCGAGAGAAACCGGGATGGCTACACCTTC.